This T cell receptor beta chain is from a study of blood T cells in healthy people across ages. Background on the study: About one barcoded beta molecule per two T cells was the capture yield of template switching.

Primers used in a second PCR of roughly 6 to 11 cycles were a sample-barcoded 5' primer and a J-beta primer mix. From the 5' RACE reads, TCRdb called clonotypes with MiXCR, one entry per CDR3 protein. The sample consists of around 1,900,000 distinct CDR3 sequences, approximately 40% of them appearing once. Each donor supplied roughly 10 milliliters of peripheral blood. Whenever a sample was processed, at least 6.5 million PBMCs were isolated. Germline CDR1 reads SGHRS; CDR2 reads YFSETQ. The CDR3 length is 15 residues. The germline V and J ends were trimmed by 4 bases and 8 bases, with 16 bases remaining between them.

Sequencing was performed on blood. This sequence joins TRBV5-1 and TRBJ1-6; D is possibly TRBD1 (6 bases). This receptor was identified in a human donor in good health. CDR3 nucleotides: TGCGCCAGCAGCCCACAGGGCCTCGGGGATTCACCCCTCCACTTT. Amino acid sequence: CASSPQGLGDSPLHF.